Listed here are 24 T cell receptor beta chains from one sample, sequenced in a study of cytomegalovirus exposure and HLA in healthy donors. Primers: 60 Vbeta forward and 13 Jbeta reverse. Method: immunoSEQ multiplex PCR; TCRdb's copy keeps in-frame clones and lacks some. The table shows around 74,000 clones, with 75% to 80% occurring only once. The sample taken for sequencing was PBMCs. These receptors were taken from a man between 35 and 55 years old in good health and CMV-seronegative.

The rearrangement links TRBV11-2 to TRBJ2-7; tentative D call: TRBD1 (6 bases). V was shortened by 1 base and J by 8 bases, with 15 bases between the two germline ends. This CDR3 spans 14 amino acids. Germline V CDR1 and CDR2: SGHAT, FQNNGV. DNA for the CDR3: TGTGCCAGCAGCTTAGTGAGACAGGAACGACAGCAGTACTTC. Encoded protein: CASSLVRQERQQYF. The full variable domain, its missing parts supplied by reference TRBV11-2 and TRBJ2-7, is EAGVAQSPRYKIIEKRQSVAFWCNPISGHATLYWYQQILGQGPKLLIQFQNNGVVDDSQLPKDRFSAERLKGVDSTLKIQPAKLEDSAVYLCASSLVRQERQQYFGPGTRLTVT.

DNA for the CDR3: TGCGCCAGCAGCCACGAAACGCGGGGGATTAATGAAAAACTGTTTTTT. Protein sequence: CASSHETRGINEKLFF. This chain uses TRBV4-3 with TRBJ1-4; perhaps TRBD1 as D (5 bases). V was clipped by 3 bases and J by 4 bases, with 15 bases between them. The CDR3 runs 16 residues. Looked up from germline, CDR1 is LGHNA and CDR2 is YSLEER.

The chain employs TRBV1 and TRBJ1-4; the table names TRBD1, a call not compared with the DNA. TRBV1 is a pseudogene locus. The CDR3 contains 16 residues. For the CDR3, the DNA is TGCACCAGCAGCCAAGGACAGCAAGCAACTAATGAAAAACTGTTTTTT. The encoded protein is CTSSQGQQATNEKLFF.

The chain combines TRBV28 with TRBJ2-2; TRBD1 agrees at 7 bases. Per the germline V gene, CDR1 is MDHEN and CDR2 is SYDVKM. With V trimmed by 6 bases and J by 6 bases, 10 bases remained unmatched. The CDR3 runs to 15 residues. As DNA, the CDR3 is TGTGCCAGCAGCCATGACAGGGTAGGATCCGGGGAGCTGTTTTTT. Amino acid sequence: CASSHDRVGSGELFF.

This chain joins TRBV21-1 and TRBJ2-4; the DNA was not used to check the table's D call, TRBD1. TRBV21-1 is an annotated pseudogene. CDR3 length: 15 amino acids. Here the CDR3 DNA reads TGTGCCAGCAGCAAATTTGGGGAACAGGGGGCGCGGGAGTACTTC. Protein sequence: CASSKFGEQGAREYF.

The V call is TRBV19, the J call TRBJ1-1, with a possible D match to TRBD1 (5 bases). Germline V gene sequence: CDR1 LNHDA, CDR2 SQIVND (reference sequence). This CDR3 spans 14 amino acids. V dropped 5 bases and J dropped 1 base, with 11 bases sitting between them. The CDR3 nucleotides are TGTGCCAGTAGTGCGGGGACGGGGAACACTGAAGCTTTCTTT. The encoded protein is CASSAGTGNTEAFF.

The CDR3: CATTTGVTYEQYF. The CDR3 coding sequence is TGTGCCACTACGACAGGGGTAACCTACGAGCAGTACTTC. The rearrangement links TRBV2 to TRBJ2-7; TRBD1 matches at 8 bases. V was pared by 10 bases and J by 2 bases, with 7 bases of the junction left unmatched. Germline V gene data show CDR1 as SNHLY and CDR2 as FYNNEI. This CDR3 has 13 residues.

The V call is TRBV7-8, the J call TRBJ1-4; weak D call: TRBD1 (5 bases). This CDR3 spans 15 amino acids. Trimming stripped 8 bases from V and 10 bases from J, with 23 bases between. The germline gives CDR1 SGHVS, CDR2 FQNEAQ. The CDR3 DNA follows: TGTGCCAGCGGCCTATCGGGGGTGATTTCCGCAAAACTGTTTTTT. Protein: CASGLSGVISAKLFF.

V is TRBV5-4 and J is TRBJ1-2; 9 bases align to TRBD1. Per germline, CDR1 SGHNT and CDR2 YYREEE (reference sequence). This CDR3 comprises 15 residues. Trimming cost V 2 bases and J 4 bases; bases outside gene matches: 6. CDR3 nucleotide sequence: TGTGCCAGCAGCTTAGGGAACAGGGGGCTCTATGGCTACACCTTC. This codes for CASSLGNRGLYGYTF.

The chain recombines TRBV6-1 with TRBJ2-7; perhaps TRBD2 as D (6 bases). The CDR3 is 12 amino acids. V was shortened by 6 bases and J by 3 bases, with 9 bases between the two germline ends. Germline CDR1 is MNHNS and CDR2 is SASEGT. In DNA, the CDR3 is TGTGCCAGCAGGGGACTTATCTACGAGCAGTACTTC. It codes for CASRGLIYEQYF.

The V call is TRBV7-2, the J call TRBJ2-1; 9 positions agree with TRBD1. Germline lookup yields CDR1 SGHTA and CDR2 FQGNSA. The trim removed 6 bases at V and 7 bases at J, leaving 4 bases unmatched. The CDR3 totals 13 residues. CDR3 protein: CASSSGTGNEQFF. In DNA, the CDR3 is TGTGCCAGCAGTTCCGGGACAGGGAATGAGCAGTTCTTC. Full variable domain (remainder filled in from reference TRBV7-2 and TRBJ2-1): GAGVSQSPSNKVTEKGKDVELRCDPISGHTALYWYRQSLGQGLEFLIYFQGNSAPDKSGLPSDRFSAERTGGSVSTLTIQRTQQEDSAVYLCASSSGTGNEQFFGPGTRLTVL.

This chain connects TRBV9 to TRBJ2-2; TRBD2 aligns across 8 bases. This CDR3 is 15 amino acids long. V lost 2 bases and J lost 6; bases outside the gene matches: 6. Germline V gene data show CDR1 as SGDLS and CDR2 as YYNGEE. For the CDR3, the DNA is TGTGCCAGCAGCGTTATCGGGACTAGGGCCGGGGAGCTGTTTTTT. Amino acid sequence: CASSVIGTRAGELFF.

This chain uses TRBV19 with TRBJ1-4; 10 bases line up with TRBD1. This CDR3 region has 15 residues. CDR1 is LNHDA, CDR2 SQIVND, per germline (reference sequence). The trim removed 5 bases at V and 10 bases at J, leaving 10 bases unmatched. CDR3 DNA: TGTGCCAGTAGTGCCGGACAGGGGGGTGTGGGAAAACTGTTTTTT. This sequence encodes CASSAGQGGVGKLFF. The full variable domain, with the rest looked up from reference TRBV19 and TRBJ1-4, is DGGITQSPKYLFRKEGQNVTLSCEQNLNHDAMYWYRQDPGQGLRLIYYSQIVNDFQKGDIAEGYSVSREKKESFPLTVTSAQKNPTAFYLCASSAGQGGVGKLFFGSGTQLSVL.

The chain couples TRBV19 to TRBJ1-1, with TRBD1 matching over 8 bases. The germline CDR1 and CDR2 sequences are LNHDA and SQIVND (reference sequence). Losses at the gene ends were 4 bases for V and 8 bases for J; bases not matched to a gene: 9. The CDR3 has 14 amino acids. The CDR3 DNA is TGTGCCAGTAGTAACCTGGACAGGGAGGGAGAAGCTTTCTTT. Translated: CASSNLDREGEAFF.

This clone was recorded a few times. The CDR3 sequence: CASSDGVAGEQFF. CDR3 DNA sequence: TGTGCCAGCAGCGACGGGGTCGCCGGTGAGCAGTTCTTC. The gene calls are TRBV5-6 and TRBJ2-1, with a tentative D call TRBD2 (5 bases). The germline V gene has CDR1 SGHDT and CDR2 YYEEEE. Deletions cut 4 bases from V and 9 bases from J, with 14 bases between. The CDR3 runs to 13 residues.

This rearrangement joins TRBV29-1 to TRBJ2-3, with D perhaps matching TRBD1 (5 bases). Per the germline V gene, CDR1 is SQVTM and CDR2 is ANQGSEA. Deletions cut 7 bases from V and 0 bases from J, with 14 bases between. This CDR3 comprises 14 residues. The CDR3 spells CSALRQRSTDTQYF. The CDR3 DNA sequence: TGCAGCGCCCTGAGACAGCGTAGCACAGATACGCAGTATTTT.

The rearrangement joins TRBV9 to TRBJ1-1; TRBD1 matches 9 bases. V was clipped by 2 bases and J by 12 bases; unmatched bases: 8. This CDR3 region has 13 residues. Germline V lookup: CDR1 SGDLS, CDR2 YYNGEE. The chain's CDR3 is CASSVGTGLLTFF. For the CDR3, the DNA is TGTGCCAGCAGCGTCGGGACAGGGTTATTGACTTTCTTT. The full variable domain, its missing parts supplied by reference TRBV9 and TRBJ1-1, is DSGVTQTPKHLITATGQRVTLRCSPRSGDLSVYWYQQSLDQGLQFLIQYYNGEERAKGNILERFSAQQFPDLHSELNLSSLELGDSALYFCASSVGTGLLTFFGQGTRLTVV.

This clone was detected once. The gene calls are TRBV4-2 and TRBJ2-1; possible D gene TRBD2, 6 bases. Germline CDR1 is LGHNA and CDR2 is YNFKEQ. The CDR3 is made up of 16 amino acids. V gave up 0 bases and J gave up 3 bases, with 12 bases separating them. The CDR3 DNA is TGTGCCAGCAGCCAAGATTTCGGGGGAGGCTACAATGAGCAGTTCTTC. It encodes CASSQDFGGGYNEQFF.

CDR3 sequence reads: CASSLTGGTTGELFF. CDR3 nucleotides: TGTGCCAGCAGCTTAACAGGGGGGACCACCGGGGAGCTGTTTTTT. The chain joins TRBV7-2 to TRBJ2-2; 8 bases are shared with TRBD1. CDR3 length: 15 amino acids. The junction had 3 bases not matched to a gene; V was cut back by 2 bases and J by 4 bases. CDR1 and CDR2 (germline): SGHTA, FQGNSA.

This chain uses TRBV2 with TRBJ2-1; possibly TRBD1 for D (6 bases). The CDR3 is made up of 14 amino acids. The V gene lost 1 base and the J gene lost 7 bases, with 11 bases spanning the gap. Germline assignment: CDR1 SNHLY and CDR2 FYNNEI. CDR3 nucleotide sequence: TGTGCCAGCAGTGAAGAGGGGGTCAGGAATGAGCAGTTCTTC. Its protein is CASSEEGVRNEQFF.

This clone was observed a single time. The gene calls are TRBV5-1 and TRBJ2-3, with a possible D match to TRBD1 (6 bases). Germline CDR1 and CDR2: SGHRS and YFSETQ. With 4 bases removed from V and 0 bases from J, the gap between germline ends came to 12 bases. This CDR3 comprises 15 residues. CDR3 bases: TGCGCCAGCAGCGTACAGGGAGTTAGCACAGATACGCAGTATTTT. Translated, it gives CASSVQGVSTDTQYF.

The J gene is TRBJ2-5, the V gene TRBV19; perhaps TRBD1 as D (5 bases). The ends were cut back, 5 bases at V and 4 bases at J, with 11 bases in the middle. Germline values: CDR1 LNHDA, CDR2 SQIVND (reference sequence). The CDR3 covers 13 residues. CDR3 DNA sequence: TGTGCCAGTAGTTCAGGGTGGGGAGAGACCCAGTACTTC. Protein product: CASSSGWGETQYF.

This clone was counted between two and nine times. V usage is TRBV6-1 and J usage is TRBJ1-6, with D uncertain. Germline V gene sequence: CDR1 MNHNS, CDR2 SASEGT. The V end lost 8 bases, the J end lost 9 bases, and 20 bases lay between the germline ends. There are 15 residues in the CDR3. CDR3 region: CASFLYGGGVSPLHF. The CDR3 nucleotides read TGTGCCAGCTTCCTCTACGGCGGCGGGGTTTCACCCCTCCACTTT.

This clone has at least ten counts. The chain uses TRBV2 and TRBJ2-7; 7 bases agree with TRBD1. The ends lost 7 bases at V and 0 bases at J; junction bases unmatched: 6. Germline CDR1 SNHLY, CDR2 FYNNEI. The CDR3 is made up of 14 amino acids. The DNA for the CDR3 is TGTGCCAGCACCCCGACAGGGCCCTCCTACGAGCAGTACTTC. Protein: CASTPTGPSYEQYF.